This T cell receptor (beta chain) was identified during a study of regulatory T cells in long-lasting Graves disease. The CDR3 covers 13 residues. V shed 0 bases and J shed 6 bases, with 9 bases lying between them. The germline gives CDR1 MNHEY, CDR2 SVGAGI. General study results and limits: Persistent Graves' patients showed less TCR diversity than newly diagnosed ones. Fewer public clonotypes were shared by new patients (around 970) than by persistent patients (2,741). Gene preferences differed: TRBV28, TRBJ1-2, TRBJ2-5 in persistent cases.

CDR3 regions were amplified by Arm-PCR using iRepertoire HTBI primers to build TCR beta libraries. TCRdb redid the calling of the multiplex PCR reads with MiXCR, one entry per CDR3 protein. The sample consists of a few hundred thousand distinct CDR3 sequences, around 22% of them appearing once. Time point described: persistent/refractory GD, antithyroid drugs over 5 years with positive TRAb. Researchers made the TCR library from RNA that was extracted from PBMCs. As a group, patients came from one endocrinology department in Xi'an, China. This clonotype was observed a handful of times. Its antigen is unknown.

The V call is TRBV6-5, the J call TRBJ2-7; the D gene is possibly TRBD1 (6 bases). Specimen: peripheral blood mononuclear cells (PBMCs), collected when the disease was refractory, from a patient treated with antithyroid drugs. This TCR was recovered from a female donor with Graves disease. The CDR3 protein is CASSYSKGGEQYF. The CDR3 region has the DNA TGTGCCAGCAGTTACTCAAAAGGGGGCGAGCAGTACTTC.